This note documents a single T cell receptor beta chain sequence. What this receptor recognizes is not known. Base qualities were left out, and no much larger clone turns up one base away. These data are taken from a study of molecular identifiers for immune sequencing clone quantification (dated by TCRdb to the late 2010s). Looking at the study overall: For a replicate experiment, RNA from around 20,000 or 99,000 naive CD8 T cells was divided into five aliquots, of which four were sequenced. This methods study used CD8 T cells to benchmark TCR RNA copy counting and molecular-identifier clustering-based TCR repertoire sequencing (MIDCIRS). Overall study results and their limits: Spiked-in Jurkat TCR RNA (approximately eleven copies' worth), which is not part of the donor repertoire, was contained in the naive libraries. In CMV-specific effector cells, clones with more than 20 RNA copies contained over 99% of molecules, whereas in naive cells such clones contained under 1% of molecules. Spiked-in Jurkat TCR RNA equivalent to a single cell was reported to be detectable even among 750,000 to 1,000,000 naive CD8 T cells. Modeling estimated roughly 3 recovered TCR RNA copies per cell, compared with about ten by digital PCR, which implies 30% to 35% capture efficiency. Highly expanded clone sizes could be underestimated if identical TCR molecules share a barcode. When barcode sub-clustering was not used, chimeric consensus sequences inflated TCR diversity, with chimeras reaching as high as 47%.

The CDR3 has 15 amino acids, counting the end cysteine and phenylalanine. Just the 45-base CDR3 DNA is kept, in frame starting at base 1. The germline V gene provides CDR1 MNHEY and CDR2 SVGEGT. Compared with germline, V lacks 6 bases and J lacks 3 bases; bases without a gene match: 9. Libraries of naive CD8 T cells were generated from about 19,000 to 1,100,000 sorted cells, with 10%, 30% or 50% of the purified RNA used. Naive CD8 T cells were FACS-sorted as CD8+CD4-CCR7+CD45RA+ on a BD FACSAria II into RLT Plus buffer. Around 10 TCR copies' worth of Jurkat RNA were spiked into roughly 18,000-1,000,000 naive CD8 T cell samples to test detection sensitivity. CD8 T cells were enriched using RosetteSep CD8+ T Cell Enrichment Cocktail and Ficoll-Paque, and the enriched cells then underwent ACK red cell lysis. Libraries were prepared through PCR. The data were produced on an Illumina HiSeq 4000. Bulk TCR libraries were made following a previously described method, with the TCR primers given in Table S5. The Qiagen AllPrep DNA/RNA kit was used to purify total RNA. Before any analysis, reads coming from multiple sequencing runs of the same library were combined into one pool. In the original analysis: Reads were retained only if the reads had an exact TCR constant sequence, and the retained reads were trimmed to 150 nt and grouped according to their 12-nt molecular barcodes. Within each barcode group, reads were sub-clustered at a 15% Levenshtein threshold, and quality-weighted consensus sequences were built per RNA molecule. Non-functional sequences were discarded, and so were lower-count sequences lying one edit away from another sequence. Barcode sub-clusters with fewer than 20% of the maximum read count were removed, based on fitting two negative binomial distributions. TCRdb's own reprocessing of the public reads used fastp at Q25 and MiXCR and kept productive beta chains. Each CDR3 protein gets just one entry, which takes the most common genes and DNA from the rows behind it. What appears here as the V and J calls and clone size reflects TCRdb's work, not the paper's. Recorded for this sample are under 650,000 distinct CDR3 sequences; approximately 20% of them occurred a single time. Of the sample, roughly 0.83% is held by the ten largest clones.

The receptor's source is a human donor in good health. Some libraries in this study had Jurkat cell RNA spiked in. Sequencing used naive CD8+ T cells from blood, with Jurkat cell RNA spiked in. The intended sense of this specimen's cell subset or site label: FACS-sorted CD8+CD4-CCR7+CD45RA+ naive T cells. The V gene is TRBV6-2 or TRBV6-3 and the J gene is TRBJ2-5; 8 nucleotides in the junction match TRBD2. CDR3 sequence: CASRKSRREEETQYF. The nucleotide sequence is TGTGCCAGCAGGAAGAGCCGGCGGGAGGAAGAGACCCAGTACTTC.